This passage covers 16 T cell receptor beta chains from one sample sequenced in a study of T-cell reconstitution after alpha-beta-depleted transplantation in children. Preparing the TCRbeta library involved the use of unique molecular identifiers. TCRdb recomputed calls from the PCR reads with MiXCR, one row per CDR3 protein. The data show approximately 630,000 distinct CDR3 sequences, about an eighth seen once. Sequenced material: PBMCs, taken before TCRalphabeta/CD19-depleted stem cell transplant. The receptors originated from a girl aged 2-10 years with congenital amegakaryocytic thrombocytopenia, due to receive a stem cell transplant.

This clonotype was found a few times. This chain links TRBV12-3 or TRBV12-4 with TRBJ2-2; possible D gene TRBD2, 6 bases. The CDR3 length is 17 residues. Trimming removed 10 bases from V and 0 bases from J, with 21 bases in between. CDR3 protein: CATTEVGGTANTGELFF. The CDR3 DNA is TGTGCCACCACAGAGGTTGGCGGGACGGCGAACACCGGGGAGCTGTTTTTT.

In this sample, this clonotype turned up many times. The genes are TRBV28 and TRBJ2-7; D possibly corresponds to TRBD1 (6 bases). From germline, CDR1 is MDHEN and CDR2 SYDVKM. The CDR3 covers 15 residues. Trimming left V 2 bases short and J 0 bases short, with 11 bases between. CDR3 sequence (DNA): TGTGCCAGCAGTTTAGTGGGGGCTAGCTCCTACGAGCAGTACTTC. Its protein is CASSLVGASSYEQYF. The full variable domain, completed using reference TRBV28 and TRBJ2-7, is DVKVTQSSRYLVKRTGEKVFLECVQDMDHENMFWYRQDPGLGLRLIYFSYDVKMKEKGDIPEGYSVSREKKERFSLILESASTNQTSMYLCASSLVGASSYEQYFGPGTRLTVT.

This clonotype was recorded at least ten times. This chain connects TRBV5-1 to TRBJ2-3, with a tentative D call TRBD2 (6 bases). CDR3 size: 14 residues. The V end lost 2 bases, the J end lost 7 bases, and 14 bases lay between the germline ends. Germline lookup yields CDR1 SGHRS and CDR2 YFSETQ. In nucleotides, the CDR3 is TGCGCCAGCAGCTTCCCGGAGGGCGTGAATACGCAGTATTTT. This gives the protein CASSFPEGVNTQYF.

This clonotype showed up many times. The J gene is TRBJ2-1, the V gene TRBV5-1; D remains unclear. CDR1 and CDR2 (germline): SGHRS, YFSETQ. V lost 4 bases to trimming and J lost 9 bases, with 11 bases between them. This CDR3 region has 12 residues. This CDR3 is CASSPEGREQFF. The CDR3 DNA sequence: TGCGCCAGCAGCCCCGAAGGACGTGAGCAGTTCTTC.

As to this clonotype: Being one base from a much bigger clone, this may be a read error. The chain joins TRBV7-6 to TRBJ2-1, with TRBD2 matching 11 bases. The CDR3 totals 18 residues. CDR1 is SGHVS and CDR2 is FNYEAQ in the germline V gene. The chain's CDR3 is CASSLSYSGTSGYNQQFF. Written as DNA, the CDR3 is TGTGCCAGCAGCTTAAGTTACTCCGGGACTAGCGGCTACAATCAGCAGTTCTTC.

V and J are TRBV12-5 and TRBJ1-2; D is unclear. The CDR3 has 14 residues. V dropped 6 bases and J dropped 8 bases, with 19 bases sitting between them. The V gene's germline CDR1 is LGHNT and CDR2 FRNRAP. This chain's CDR3 is CASGNAVWRGGYTF. In DNA form, the CDR3 reads TGTGCTAGTGGAAACGCTGTTTGGAGAGGGGGCTACACCTTC.

In this sample, this clonotype turned up a few times. The chain is built from TRBV20-1 and TRBJ2-3; a possible D gene is TRBD2 (5 bases). Germline CDR1 reads DFQATT; CDR2 reads SNEGSKA (reference sequence). The ends were cut back, 6 bases at V and 2 bases at J, with 24 bases in the middle. This CDR3 is 17 amino acids long. Written as DNA, the CDR3 is TGCAGTGCGGAAACCCCGACGACTAACAAAAACACAGATACGCAGTATTTT. Amino acid sequence: CSAETPTTNKNTDTQYF.

This clonotype was counted at least ten times. CDR3 sequence: CASSQVSGREGTEAFF. CDR3 bases: TGTGCCAGCAGCCAAGTTAGTGGGAGAGAAGGAACTGAAGCTTTCTTT. The V and J genes are TRBV14 and TRBJ1-1; D is unclear. The CDR3 has 16 residues. V gave up 1 base and J gave up 5 bases, with 17 bases separating them. Germline lookup yields CDR1 SGHDN and CDR2 FVKESK.

The rearrangement links TRBV7-3 to TRBJ2-1; TRBD2 aligns across 12 bases. J gave up 10 bases and V 1 base, and 2 bases lay outside the gene matches. Germline CDR1 and CDR2: SGHTA and FQGTGA. The CDR3 extends over 14 amino acids. The CDR3 region has the DNA TGTGCCAGCAGCTTAAACGGACTAGCGGGGGAGCAGTTCTTC. It translates to CASSLNGLAGEQFF. Variable domain in full (rest from reference TRBV7-3 and TRBJ2-1): GAGVSQTPSNKVTEKGKYVELRCDPISGHTALYWYRQSLGQGPEFLIYFQGTGAADDSGLPNDRFFAVRPEGSVSTLKIQRTERGDSAVYLCASSLNGLAGEQFFGPGTRLTVL.

This clonotype occurred many times. This sequence joins TRBV27 and TRBJ2-1; no reliable D call. The V gene's germline CDR1 is MNHEY and CDR2 SMNVEV (reference sequence). The CDR3 is 14 residues long. V lost 3 bases and J lost 2, with 8 bases in between. CDR3 amino acids: CASSFTWAYNEQFF. The CDR3, as DNA: TGTGCCAGCAGTTTTACCTGGGCCTACAATGAGCAGTTCTTC.

This sequence joins TRBV10-3 and TRBJ2-1, with 11 nucleotides matching TRBD2. CDR1 and CDR2 (germline): ENHRY, SYGVKD. V shed 4 bases and J 8 bases; nucleotides not matched to a gene: 13. The CDR3 is 17 amino acids. CDR3 nucleotide sequence: TGTGCCATCAGTGGATTGGGAACTAGCGGGAGTAGGCATGAGCAGTTCTTC. Amino acids: CAISGLGTSGSRHEQFF.

This clonotype came up a few times. V gene TRBV5-5 combines with J gene TRBJ2-1, with 11 nucleotides matching TRBD2. Germline CDR1 is SGHKS and CDR2 is YYEKEE (reference sequence). The V gene end was trimmed by 4 bases and the J gene end by 8 bases; junction bases not matched to a gene: 8. There are 15 residues in the CDR3. As DNA, the CDR3 is TGTGCCAGCAGCCTGACTAGCGGGATATGGGATGAGCAGTTCTTC. It codes for CASSLTSGIWDEQFF.

This clonotype was seen only a few times. The rearrangement links TRBV5-6 to TRBJ2-4; D might be TRBD1 (5 bases). The CDR3 is 17 residues long. Trimming removed 0 bases at V and 7 bases at J, with 20 bases between. Germline CDR1 reads SGHDT; CDR2 reads YYEEEE. CDR3 loop: CASSLGGQGLKGNIQYF. The CDR3 DNA reads TGTGCCAGCAGCTTGGGGGGTCAGGGCCTCAAGGGGAACATTCAGTACTTC.

The chain couples TRBV28 to TRBJ2-3, with 7 bases aligning to TRBD2. V gave up 6 bases and J gave up 3 bases; unmatched junction bases: 6. The CDR3 consists of 14 residues. Per the germline V gene, CDR1 is MDHEN and CDR2 is SYDVKM. In DNA form, the CDR3 reads TGTGCCAGCAGGGGCCACGGGAGGACAGATACGCAGTATTTT. Translating gives CASRGHGRTDTQYF.

This sequence joins TRBV9 and TRBJ1-2; D may be TRBD1 (5 bases). The CDR3 consists of 14 residues. Germline-derived CDR1 and CDR2 are SGDLS and YYNGEE. The V gene lost 3 bases and the J gene lost 8 bases, with 17 bases spanning the gap. The CDR3, as DNA: TGTGCCAGCAGCGGGGGACTCCCCATGGGAGGCTACACCTTC. It codes for CASSGGLPMGGYTF. The entire variable domain, with the rest obtained from reference TRBV9 and TRBJ1-2, is as follows: DSGVTQTPKHLITATGQRVTLRCSPRSGDLSVYWYQQSLDQGLQFLIQYYNGEERAKGNILERFSAQQFPDLHSELNLSSLELGDSALYFCASSGGLPMGGYTFGSGTRLTVV.

Remarks on this clonotype: A much larger clone differs from this one at a single base, so this may be a read error. Because it lacks the conserved phenylalanine or tryptophan at the end, this CDR3 is likely a read error. The chain recombines TRBV20-1 with TRBJ1-1; D perhaps matches TRBD1 (6 bases). CDR1 is DFQATT, CDR2 SNEGSKA, per germline (reference sequence). V was shortened by 6 bases and J by 3 bases, with 14 bases between the two germline ends. This CDR3 contains 13 residues. The CDR3 is CSARGLGDTEAFL. CDR3 in DNA: TGCAGTGCCAGGGGATTGGGAGACACTGAAGCTTTCCTT.